The 25 T cell receptor beta chains below come from one sample, sequenced in a study of human T cells and chemical hapten exposure. A single record per CDR3 protein comes from TCRdb applying MiXCR to the RACE reads. The sample gives more than 80,000 distinct CDR3 sequences, under 14% of which show up once; approximately 3.3% is in the top ten. Regarding time point: pre-sensitization, week 0. Treatment described: therapeutic diphenylcyclopropenone sensitization with weekly scalp DPC. The sample was whole blood, taken in connection with sensitization to the hapten diphenylcyclopropenone (DPC). The receptors come from a woman in her sixties with alopecia areata. Some clones in this sample may be carry-over from other donors' samples.

This clonotype was seen at least ten times. The chain couples TRBV12-3 or TRBV12-4 to TRBJ1-3, with D possibly TRBD1 on 5 matching bases. Between the trimmed V and J ends, which lost 4 bases and 0 bases, there was a span of 10 bases. This CDR3 spans 15 amino acids. CDR3 loop: CASSSGPSSGNTIYF. CDR3 nucleotides: TGTGCCAGCAGTTCGGGGCCGAGCTCTGGAAACACCATATATTTT.

The V and J genes are TRBV29-1 and TRBJ2-5; 11 bases line up with TRBD1. With V trimmed by 8 bases and J by 7 bases, 15 bases remained unmatched. The CDR3 is 15 residues long. From germline, CDR1 is SQVTM and CDR2 ANQGSEA. CDR3 residues: CSLTAGQGATRTQYF. In DNA form, the CDR3 reads TGCAGCCTCACGGCAGGACAGGGGGCCACCAGGACCCAGTACTTC.

This clonotype was observed a few times. V gene TRBV12-3 or TRBV12-4 combines with J gene TRBJ1-1; 7 positions agree with TRBD1. The junction had 7 bases not matched to a gene; V was cut back by 6 bases and J by 0 bases. CDR3 size: 15 residues. CDR3 nucleotides: TGTGCCAGCAGAGAGACAGGGCAGATGAACACTGAAGCTTTCTTT. This translates into CASRETGQMNTEAFF.

This clonotype was picked up a small number of times. V gene TRBV6-6 combines with J gene TRBJ1-2; tentative D call: TRBD1 (6 bases). Per the germline V gene, CDR1 is MNHNY and CDR2 is SVGAGI (reference sequence). The CDR3 loop spans 15 amino acids. V gave up 2 bases and J gave up 8 bases, with 18 bases separating them. Here the CDR3 reads CASSYLLTGGRGYTF. In nucleotides, the CDR3 is TGTGCCAGCAGTTACCTGCTGACAGGCGGGAGAGGCTACACCTTC.

The sample holds many counts of this clonotype. This sequence joins TRBV7-9 and TRBJ1-1; D may be TRBD1 (5 bases). Looked up from germline, CDR1 is SEHNR and CDR2 is FQNEAQ (reference sequence). The CDR3 length is 14 residues. V gave up 5 bases and J gave up 5 bases, with 15 bases separating them. The CDR3 DNA follows: TGTGCCAGCAGCCCCGTTGGGGGAGGGACTGAAGCTTTCTTT. This translates into CASSPVGGGTEAFF. Full variable domain (missing parts from reference TRBV7-9 and TRBJ1-1): DTGVSQNPRHKITKRGQNVTFRCDPISEHNRLYWYRQTLGQGPEFLTYFQNEAQLEKSRLLSDRFSAERPKGSFSTLEIQRTEQGDSAMYLCASSPVGGGTEAFFGQGTRLTVV.

In its sample, this clonotype was seen a few times. This chain joins TRBV3-1 and TRBJ1-6; D remains ambiguous. The CDR3 is 16 residues long. Trimming took 1 base from V and 3 from J, leaving 10 bases between them. Germline loops: CDR1 LGHDT, CDR2 YNNKEL (reference sequence). CDR3 sequence: CASSQVEQNYNSPLHF. CDR3 nucleotides: TGTGCCAGCAGCCAAGTGGAGCAGAACTATAATTCACCCCTCCACTTT.

The sample holds many counts of this clonotype. The J gene is TRBJ1-5, the V gene TRBV7-9, with 7 bases lining up with TRBD1. This CDR3 has 16 residues. Germline V gives CDR1 SEHNR, CDR2 FQNEAQ (reference sequence). With V trimmed by 2 bases and J by 1 base, 5 bases remained unmatched. The CDR3 reads CASSLSDRVSNQPQHF. CDR3 sequence (DNA): TGTGCCAGCAGCTTATCCGACAGGGTAAGCAATCAGCCCCAGCATTTT.

This clonotype was found many times. This rearrangement joins TRBV14 to TRBJ1-1; D not certain. This CDR3 is built from 13 residues. Looked up from germline, CDR1 is SGHDN and CDR2 is FVKESK. Trimming pared 1 base from V and 4 bases from J, leaving 7 bases between. CDR3 in amino acids: CASSQGRVTEAFF. The CDR3 DNA reads as TGTGCCAGCAGCCAAGGGCGGGTCACTGAAGCTTTCTTT.

In this sample, this clonotype turned up many times. V is TRBV6-6 and J is TRBJ2-3; 11 bases are a match to TRBD2. Germline-derived CDR1 and CDR2 are MNHNY and SVGAGI (reference sequence). J gave up 1 base and V 7 bases, and 7 bases lay outside the gene matches. The CDR3 consists of 16 residues. CDR3 DNA sequence: TGTGCCAGCACTCTAACGACTAGCGGGGGCACAGATACGCAGTATTTT. Amino acids: CASTLTTSGGTDTQYF.

The rearrangement links TRBV11-2 to TRBJ1-3, with D possibly being TRBD1 (6 bases). Trimming removed 4 bases from V and 4 bases from J, with 14 bases in between. The germline CDR1 and CDR2 sequences are SGHAT and FQNNGV. The CDR3 runs 15 residues. The CDR3 DNA is TGTGCCAGCAGCTCCTTCACAGGGAAAGGAAACACCATATATTTT. Translation: CASSSFTGKGNTIYF.

This clonotype was observed many times. The chain employs TRBV11-2 and TRBJ1-1, with D perhaps TRBD1 (5 bases). Trimming stripped 4 bases from V and 0 bases from J, with 21 bases between. The CDR3 contains 18 residues. Per the germline V gene, CDR1 is SGHAT and CDR2 is FQNNGV. The CDR3 DNA reads TGTGCCAGCAGCTCAACCCTCAATTGGGGGACGGTGAACACTGAAGCTTTCTTT. Its translation is CASSSTLNWGTVNTEAFF. The variable domain in full, completed from reference TRBV11-2 and TRBJ1-1, reads EAGVAQSPRYKIIEKRQSVAFWCNPISGHATLYWYQQILGQGPKLLIQFQNNGVVDDSQLPKDRFSAERLKGVDSTLKIQPAKLEDSAVYLCASSSTLNWGTVNTEAFFGQGTRLTVV.

CDR3 sequence reads: CASRTQGGNTGELFF. Written as DNA, the CDR3 is TGTGCCAGCAGAACACAGGGGGGGAACACCGGGGAGCTGTTTTTT. The J gene is TRBJ2-2, the V gene TRBV2, with 8 bases identical to TRBD1. The CDR3 is 15 amino acids. V trimming: 6 bases; J trimming: 1 base; junction bases outside the gene matches: 4. Germline-derived CDR1 and CDR2 are SNHLY and FYNNEI.

This clonotype was detected only a few times. The chain recombines TRBV7-9 with TRBJ2-5; 10 bases are a match to TRBD2. Germline V gene sequence: CDR1 SEHNR, CDR2 FQNEAQ (reference sequence). The CDR3 is 14 amino acids. The V and J ends lost 8 bases and 5 bases, in that order; junction bases with no gene match: 8. CDR3 sequence: CASASGGPGETQYF. The CDR3 DNA follows: TGTGCCAGCGCTAGCGGGGGCCCGGGGGAGACCCAGTACTTC.

The V call is TRBV9, the J call TRBJ1-2; no definite D call. Germline loops: CDR1 SGDLS, CDR2 YYNGEE. This CDR3 is 15 amino acids long. V was clipped by 6 bases and J by 0 bases, with 15 bases between them. CDR3 in amino acids: CASTLDEGPNYGYTF. The DNA of the CDR3 is TGTGCCAGCACCCTAGACGAGGGCCCTAACTATGGCTACACCTTC. Supplemented by reference TRBV9 and TRBJ1-2, the full variable domain reads DSGVTQTPKHLITATGQRVTLRCSPRSGDLSVYWYQQSLDQGLQFLIQYYNGEERAKGNILERFSAQQFPDLHSELNLSSLELGDSALYFCASTLDEGPNYGYTFGSGTRLTVV.

This clonotype was detected many times. The chain couples TRBV20-1 to TRBJ1-1; D remains ambiguous. Trimming left V 6 bases short and J 6 bases short, with 17 bases between. Germline CDR1 and CDR2: DFQATT and SNEGSKA (reference sequence). The CDR3 sequence is 13 residues long. CDR3 sequence: CSATVPGTAEAFF. As DNA, the CDR3 is TGCAGTGCCACTGTCCCGGGAACCGCTGAAGCTTTCTTT.

This clonotype was counted at least ten times. The chain uses TRBV3-1 and TRBJ1-1; unclear D gene. CDR1 and CDR2 (germline): LGHDT, YNNKEL (reference sequence). This CDR3 region has 13 residues. Trimming stripped 6 bases from V and 1 base from J, with 9 bases between. The CDR3 DNA sequence: TGTGCCAGCAGTATCACAGAGAACACTGAAGCTTTCTTT. Encoded protein: CASSITENTEAFF. The full variable domain, its missing parts supplied by reference TRBV3-1 and TRBJ1-1, is DTAVSQTPKYLVTQMGNDKSIKCEQNLGHDTMYWYKQDSKKFLKIMFSYNNKELIINETVPNRFSPKSPDKAHLNLHINSLELGDSAVYFCASSITENTEAFFGQGTRLTVV.

This clonotype occurred many times. The chain carries TRBV18 and TRBJ1-5; no clear D gene. The germline gives CDR1 KGHSH, CDR2 LQKENI. The CDR3 totals 14 residues. The ends were cut back, 0 bases at V and 0 bases at J, with 3 bases in the middle. This chain's CDR3 is CASSPPNSNQPQHF. In DNA form, the CDR3 reads TGTGCCAGCTCACCACCAAATAGCAATCAGCCCCAGCATTTT.

This clonotype was counted many times. The junction does not match germline at one end; this may be a read error. V and J are TRBV10-3 and TRBJ1-1, with D unresolved. The germline V gene encodes CDR1 ENHRY and CDR2 SYGVKD. CDR3 length equals 15 residues. The CDR3 reads CAISQSQAMNTEAFF. Here the CDR3 DNA reads TGTGCCATCAGTCAGTCCCAGGCTATGAACACTGAAGCTTTCTTT.

This sequence joins TRBV18 and TRBJ1-5; D unclear. Trimming left V 3 bases short and J 2 bases short, with 8 bases between. In germline, CDR1 is KGHSH, CDR2 LQKENI. The CDR3 consists of 14 residues. The CDR3 bases are TGTGCCAGCTCACCCGCCACGGGCAATCAGCCCCAGCATTTT. Translated, it gives CASSPATGNQPQHF. The full variable domain, with the rest looked up from reference TRBV18 and TRBJ1-5, is NAGVMQNPRHLVRRRGQEARLRCSPMKGHSHVYWYRQLPEEGLKFMVYLQKENIIDESGMPKERFSAEFPKEGPSILRIQQVVRGDSAAYFCASSPATGNQPQHFGDGTRLSIL.

This clonotype has just a few counts. The V and J genes are TRBV6-6 and TRBJ2-3; 9 bases match TRBD1. Germline lookup yields CDR1 MNHNY and CDR2 SVGAGI (reference sequence). V lost 2 bases, J lost 3 bases, and 6 bases stayed unmatched. The CDR3 extends over 16 amino acids. The CDR3, as DNA: TGTGCCAGCAGTTACGGGACAGGGAGTGGAACAGATACGCAGTATTTT. It is translated as CASSYGTGSGTDTQYF.

This clonotype appeared many times. This rearrangement joins TRBV7-6 to TRBJ2-3; 10 bases line up with TRBD2. The CDR3 is made up of 18 amino acids. The ends lost 4 bases at V and 0 bases at J; junction bases unmatched: 10. Germline V gives CDR1 SGHVS, CDR2 FNYEAQ. The CDR3 region is CASSSLGTSGASTDTQYF. The CDR3 nucleotides are TGTGCCAGCAGCTCCCTGGGTACTAGCGGGGCTAGCACAGATACGCAGTATTTT.

The genes are TRBV7-9 and TRBJ2-1, with D tentatively TRBD1 (6 bases). The CDR3 length is 15 residues. V was trimmed by 5 bases and J by 3 bases, leaving 14 bases between them. CDR1 is SEHNR, CDR2 FQNEAQ, per germline (reference sequence). Here the CDR3 reads CASSAQGGGYNEQFF. In DNA form, the CDR3 reads TGTGCCAGCAGCGCACAGGGTGGTGGCTACAATGAGCAGTTCTTC.

This clonotype was recorded a few times. The V gene is TRBV2, the J gene TRBJ2-7; D tentatively reads TRBD1 or TRBD2 (5 bases each). CDR1 and CDR2 (germline): SNHLY, FYNNEI. The V and J ends lost 3 bases and 5 bases respectively, with 8 bases between them. The CDR3 is 12 residues long. The CDR3 loop reads CASSDVGDEQYF. In DNA form, the CDR3 reads TGTGCCAGCAGTGACGTGGGGGACGAGCAGTACTTC.

This clonotype came up many times. The V gene is TRBV3-1, the J gene TRBJ2-1, with TRBD1 matching 7 bases. The CDR3 extends over 15 amino acids. The junction had 4 bases not matched to a gene; V was cut back by 1 base and J by 4 bases. The germline V gene encodes CDR1 LGHDT and CDR2 YNNKEL (reference sequence). This CDR3 reads CASSQVAGGYNEQFF. The CDR3 region has the DNA TGTGCCAGCAGCCAAGTCGCAGGGGGTTACAATGAGCAGTTCTTC.

This clonotype was recorded many times. The rearrangement joins TRBV20-1 to TRBJ1-6, with 8 positions matching TRBD1. V lost 3 bases to trimming and J lost 5 bases; unmatched junction nucleotides: 6. CDR1 and CDR2 (germline): DFQATT, SNEGSKA (reference sequence). CDR3 length equals 15 residues. The CDR3 protein is CSASTGGYDNSPLHF. Written as DNA, the CDR3 is TGCAGTGCTAGTACAGGGGGATATGATAATTCACCCCTCCACTTT.